Listed below are T cell receptor beta chains from one sample, sequenced in a study of blood T cells in healthy people across ages. TCRdb itself ran the 5' RACE reads through MiXCR, one entry per CDR3 protein. The sample shows 790,000 or so distinct CDR3 sequences, roughly 56% of them seen only once. Sequencing was done on a sample of blood. Every receptor here comes from a man aged 35 to 55 in good health. Each CDR3 is given with its conserved first and last residue. D genes are given only for firm matches. Size is omitted from some rows. Given values are once, few, many or a class for expanded clones.

D gene,J gene,V gene,clone size,CDR3 protein,CDR3 DNA
-,TRBJ2-1,TRBV29-1,few,CSVEEGNYNEQFF,TGCAGCGTTGAAGAGGGTAACTACAATGAGCAGTTCTTC
-,TRBJ2-1,TRBV7-9,-,CASSPQGGLDNEQFF,TGTGCCAGCAGCCCACAGGGAGGACTTGACAATGAGCAGTTCTTC
TRBD1,TRBJ1-2,TRBV29-1,once,CSVEDRSGQGNYGYTF,TGCAGCGTTGAAGATCGTTCCGGACAGGGCAACTATGGCTACACCTTC
TRBD1,TRBJ1-2,TRBV25-1,-,CASSEFRQGSYGYTF,TGTGCCAGCAGTGAATTCAGACAGGGCTCCTATGGCTACACCTTC
-,TRBJ1-5,TRBV7-6,many,CASSVDDYQPQHF,TGTGCCAGCAGCGTGGATGATTATCAGCCCCAGCATTTT
-,TRBJ2-7,TRBV28,-,CASSLWGVGITYEQYF,TGTGCCAGCAGTTTATGGGGGGTAGGGATTACCTACGAGCAGTACTTC
-,TRBJ2-2,TRBV7-2,-,CASSTLSRGYGTGELFF,TGTGCCAGCAGCACTCTTTCCCGGGGGTATGGCACCGGGGAGCTGTTTTTT
-,TRBJ2-3,TRBV4-1,-,CASSHPFSTDTQYF,TGCGCCAGCAGCCACCCATTCAGCACAGATACGCAGTATTTT
TRBD2,TRBJ2-3,TRBV29-1,-,CSTESGSETDTQYF,TGCAGCACTGAGAGCGGGAGCGAAACAGATACGCAGTATTTT
-,TRBJ2-1,TRBV5-1,-,CASSLVAGERRGYNEQFF,TGCGCCAGCAGCTTGGTGGCAGGGGAGCGAAGGGGGTACAATGAGCAGTTCTTC
-,TRBJ2-5,TRBV7-2,few,CASSDSGTPRRETQYF,TGTGCCAGCAGCGACTCCGGGACTCCACGGCGGGAGACCCAGTACTTC
-,TRBJ1-1,TRBV27,-,CASSAVNTEAFF,TGTGCCAGCAGTGCGGTAAACACTGAAGCTTTCTTT
-,TRBJ2-5,TRBV27,-,CASTVAQAQYF,TGTGCCAGCACCGTAGCACAGGCCCAGTACTTC
-,TRBJ2-7,TRBV10-3,few,CAISPGDYEQYF,TGTGCCATCAGCCCAGGGGACTACGAGCAGTACTTC
-,TRBJ2-6,TRBV7-2,-,CASSLLMGAGANVLTF,TGTGCCAGCAGCTTACTCATGGGGGCTGGGGCCAACGTCCTGACTTTC
-,TRBJ2-7,TRBV10-3,few,CAISETGYYEQYF,TGTGCCATCAGTGAGACAGGCTACTACGAGCAGTACTTC
-,TRBJ1-1,TRBV9,few,CASSVVGLGEAFF,TGTGCCAGCAGCGTAGTAGGGCTAGGTGAAGCTTTCTTT